These T cell receptor beta chains were read from a single sample in a study of blood T cell repertoires in COVID-19. Using immunoSEQ multiplex PCR, the repertoire was profiled, and TCRdb retains in-frame clones only, with some absent. The profile shows some 150,000 clones, roughly 80% of them singletons. Sequencing used peripheral blood. These receptors were taken from a human donor with acute or convalescent COVID-19. The donor label of this sample is uncertain. The CDR3 runs from the conserved cysteine through the conserved F or W. A D gene is named only where the DNA matches it firmly. Clone size, where shown, is once, few, many, or a class for clones that have expanded.

TRBV3-1/TRBV3-2,-,-,TRBJ2-5,CASSLNQETQYF,TGTGCCAGCAGCCTCAACCAAGAGACCCAGTACTTC
TRBV2,-,-,TRBJ2-1,CASSEFGAGSDEQFF,TGTGCCAGCAGTGAATTCGGGGCCGGGAGCGATGAGCAGTTCTTC
TRBV2,-,few,TRBJ2-2,CASSEDWGPKGGELFF,TGTGCCAGCAGTGAAGATTGGGGGCCGAAGGGCGGGGAGCTGTTTTTT
TRBV14,TRBD1,-,TRBJ1-6,CASSQDQGGTYNSPLHF,TGTGCCAGCAGCCAAGATCAGGGGGGAACCTATAATTCACCCCTCCACTTT
TRBV5-1,-,-,TRBJ1-1,CASSPMDSTNTEAFF,TGCGCCAGCAGCCCAATGGACAGTACGAACACTGAAGCTTTCTTT
TRBV20-1,-,-,TRBJ1-1,CSARRASEAFF,TGCAGTGCTAGAAGAGCCTCTGAAGCTTTCTTT
TRBV6-5,TRBD1,-,TRBJ1-6,CASRTDRAASPLHF,TGTGCCAGCAGAACCGACAGGGCAGCTTCACCCCTCCACTTT
TRBV6-5,TRBD1,-,TRBJ1-1,CASSHGTAEAFF,TGTGCCAGCAGCCACGGGACAGCTGAAGCTTTCTTT
TRBV5-1,-,-,TRBJ1-2,CASSFLTDYGYTF,TGCGCCAGCAGCTTCCTAACAGACTATGGCTACACCTTC
TRBV27,-,-,TRBJ1-1,CASSRGQRGTEAFF,TGTGCCAGCAGTCGAGGACAAAGGGGGACTGAAGCTTTCTTT
TRBV7-9,-,-,TRBJ1-1,CASSVRVNTEAFF,TGTGCCAGCAGCGTCCGTGTCAACACTGAAGCTTTCTTT
TRBV5-1,-,once,TRBJ1-1,CASSFRGVGTEAFF,TGCGCCAGCAGCTTCAGGGGAGTAGGCACTGAAGCTTTCTTT
TRBV5-5,-,-,TRBJ2-3,CASSLTGIRDTQYF,TGTGCCAGCAGCTTGACAGGGATCAGAGATACGCAGTATTTT
TRBV24-1,-,few,TRBJ1-1,CATAPRGVRAEAFF,TGTGCCACCGCCCCTCGGGGGGTCCGGGCTGAAGCTTTCTTT
TRBV15,-,-,TRBJ1-4,CATSKRSEKLFF,TGTGCCACCAGCAAACGGAGCGAAAAACTGTTTTTT
TRBV3-1/TRBV3-2,-,-,TRBJ1-1,CASSQAGRGAFF,TGTGCCAGCAGCCAAGCTGGCAGAGGAGCTTTCTTT
TRBV6-5,TRBD2,once,TRBJ2-1,CASSNGGAAYNEQFF,TGTGCCAGCAGTAACGGGGGGGCTGCCTACAATGAGCAGTTCTTC
TRBV5-4,TRBD2,few,TRBJ2-1,CASSWGESGGVNEQFF,TGTGCCAGCAGCTGGGGTGAAAGCGGGGGGGTGAATGAGCAGTTCTTC
TRBV6-1,TRBD1,once,TRBJ2-7,CASSEAVAGGWYEQYF,TGTGCCAGCAGTGAAGCGGTGGCAGGGGGCTGGTACGAGCAGTACTTC
TRBV6-5,TRBD1,-,TRBJ1-1,CASSSTQEGAGMAFF,TGTGCCAGCAGTTCCACGCAAGAGGGGGCGGGTATGGCTTTCTTT
TRBV27,-,-,TRBJ1-2,CASSPYYTGNGYTF,TGTGCCAGCAGTCCCTATTACACGGGGAATGGCTACACCTTC
TRBV24-1,-,-,TRBJ1-5,CATSQGQTGSNQPQHF,TGTGCCACCAGTCAGGGCCAGACAGGTAGCAATCAGCCCCAGCATTTT
TRBV5-6,-,-,TRBJ1-5,CASSLNSYSNQPQHF,TGTGCCAGCAGCTTGAACAGTTATAGCAATCAGCCCCAGCATTTT
TRBV25-1,-,-,TRBJ1-4,CASTRANEKLFF,TGTGCCAGCACCCGCGCGAATGAAAAACTGTTTTTT
TRBV4-1,-,few,TRBJ1-5,CASSRSPVEDQPQHF,TGCGCCAGCAGCCGGTCCCCCGTTGAGGATCAGCCCCAGCATTTT
TRBV24-1,TRBD1,-,TRBJ1-5,CATSVGTGGNQPQHF,TGTGCCACCAGTGTGGGGACAGGGGGCAATCAGCCCCAGCATTTT
TRBV11-1,TRBD1,once,TRBJ1-1,CASSPQGAQNTEAFF,TGTGCCAGCAGCCCCCAGGGGGCGCAGAACACTGAAGCTTTCTTT